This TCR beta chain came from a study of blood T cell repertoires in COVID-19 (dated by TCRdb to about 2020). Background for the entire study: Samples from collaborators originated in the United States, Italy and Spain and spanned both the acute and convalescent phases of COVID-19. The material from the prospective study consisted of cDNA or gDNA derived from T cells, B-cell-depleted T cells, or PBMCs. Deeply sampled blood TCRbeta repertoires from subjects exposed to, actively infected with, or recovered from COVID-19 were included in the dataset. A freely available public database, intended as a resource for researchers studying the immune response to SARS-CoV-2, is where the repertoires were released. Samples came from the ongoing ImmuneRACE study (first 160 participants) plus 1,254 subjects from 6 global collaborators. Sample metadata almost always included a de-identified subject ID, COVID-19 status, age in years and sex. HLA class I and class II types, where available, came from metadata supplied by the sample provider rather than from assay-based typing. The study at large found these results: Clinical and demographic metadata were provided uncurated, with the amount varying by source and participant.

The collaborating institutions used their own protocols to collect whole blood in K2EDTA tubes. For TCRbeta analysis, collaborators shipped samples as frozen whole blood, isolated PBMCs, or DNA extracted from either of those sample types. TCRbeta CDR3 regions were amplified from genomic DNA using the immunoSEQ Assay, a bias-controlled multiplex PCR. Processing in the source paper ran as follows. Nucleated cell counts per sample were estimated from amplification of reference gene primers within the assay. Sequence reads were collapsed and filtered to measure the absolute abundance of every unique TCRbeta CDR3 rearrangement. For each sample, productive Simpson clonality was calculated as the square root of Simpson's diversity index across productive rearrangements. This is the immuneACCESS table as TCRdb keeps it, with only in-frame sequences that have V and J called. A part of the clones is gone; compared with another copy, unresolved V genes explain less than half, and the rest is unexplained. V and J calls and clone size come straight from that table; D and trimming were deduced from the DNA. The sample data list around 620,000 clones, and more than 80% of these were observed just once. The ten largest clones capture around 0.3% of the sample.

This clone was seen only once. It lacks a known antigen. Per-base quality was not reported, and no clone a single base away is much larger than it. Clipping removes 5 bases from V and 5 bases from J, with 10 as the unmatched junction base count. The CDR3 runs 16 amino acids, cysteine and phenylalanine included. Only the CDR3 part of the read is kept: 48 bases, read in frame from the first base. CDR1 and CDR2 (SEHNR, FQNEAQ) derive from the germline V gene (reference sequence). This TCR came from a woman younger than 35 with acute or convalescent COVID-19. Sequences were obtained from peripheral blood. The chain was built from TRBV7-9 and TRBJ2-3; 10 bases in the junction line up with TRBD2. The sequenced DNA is TGTGCCAGCAGCCACGAGCGGGGGGGCGTGGTAGATACGCAGTATTTT. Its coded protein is CASSHERGGVVDTQYF.